Following are 19 T cell receptor beta chains from one sample sequenced in a study of lymphopenia after photon versus proton radiotherapy. Profiling relied on immunoSEQ multiplex PCR, and the TCRdb table lists in-frame clones only, not all of them. The profile shows 37,000 or so clones, roughly 84% of them singletons. Sequenced material: peripheral blood, taken from a patient treated with proton-based radiotherapy. These receptors all come from a woman between 65 and 79 years old with pancreatic cancer. Some clones in this sample may be carry-over from other donors' samples.

In DNA form, the CDR3 reads TGTGCCATCAGGGGGGGCGGCGACTCCTACGAGCAGTACTTC. It translates to CAIRGGGDSYEQYF. The V call is TRBV10-3, the J call TRBJ2-7, with D possibly called TRBD1 or TRBD2 (6 bases each). Germline values: CDR1 ENHRY, CDR2 SYGVKD. The germline V and J ends were trimmed by 6 bases and 0 bases, with 12 bases remaining between them. This CDR3 has 14 residues.

V usage is TRBV19 and J usage is TRBJ1-2; D is perhaps TRBD1 (5 bases). With 4 bases removed from V and 7 bases from J, the gap between germline ends came to 10 bases. Germline loops: CDR1 LNHDA, CDR2 SQIVND (reference sequence). The CDR3 runs 12 residues. Here the CDR3 reads CASSTQGGGYTF. As DNA, the CDR3 is TGTGCCAGTAGTACCCAGGGCGGTGGCTACACCTTC.

The rearrangement uses TRBV28 and TRBJ1-2; D not resolved. This CDR3 region has 13 residues. Germline V gene lookup returns CDR1 MDHEN and CDR2 SYDVKM. V lost 7 bases to trimming and J lost 5 bases, with 14 bases between them. CDR3 residues: CASNLRNGYGYTF. The CDR3 nucleotides read TGTGCCAGCAACCTGCGGAATGGATATGGCTACACCTTC.

J is TRBJ1-1 and V is TRBV11-1, with D possibly TRBD1 on 6 matching bases. Looked up from germline, CDR1 is SGHAT and CDR2 is FQDESV (reference sequence). The CDR3 loop spans 13 amino acids. The germline V and J ends were trimmed by 3 bases and 2 bases, with 7 bases remaining between them. The CDR3 DNA reads TGTGCCAGCAGCTTGGGGGCAAACACTGAAGCTTTCTTT. Encoded protein: CASSLGANTEAFF.

This chain joins TRBV19 and TRBJ2-3; 8 positions match TRBD2. This CDR3 region has 19 residues. Germline V CDR1 and CDR2: LNHDA, SQIVND (reference sequence). The junction had 15 bases not matched to a gene; V was cut back by 3 bases and J by 1 base. The DNA for the CDR3 is TGTGCCAGTAGTATGCGACCCGGGGGGGGCCCTCGGGGCACAGATACGCAGTATTTT. This sequence encodes CASSMRPGGGPRGTDTQYF.

This rearrangement joins TRBV10-1 to TRBJ1-2, with 7 bases matching TRBD1. Germline CDR1 WNHNN, CDR2 SYGVQD (reference sequence). V shed 3 bases and J 7 bases; nucleotides not matched to a gene: 5. The CDR3 runs 13 residues. DNA of the CDR3: TGCGCCAGCAGTGATGACAGGGTCTCTGGCTACACCTTC. Translating it yields CASSDDRVSGYTF.

This chain joins TRBV7-9 and TRBJ1-1; D ambiguous. The germline V and J ends were trimmed by 5 bases and 3 bases, with 10 bases remaining between them. This CDR3 has 13 residues. CDR1 is SEHNR, CDR2 FQNEAQ, per germline (reference sequence). The CDR3 region has the DNA TGTGCCAGCAGCGAAGTAGGGTACACTGAAGCTTTCTTT. Its translation: CASSEVGYTEAFF. Based on the CDR3 plus reference TRBV7-9 and TRBJ1-1, the full variable domain is DTGVSQNPRHKITKRGQNVTFRCDPISEHNRLYWYRQTLGQGPEFLTYFQNEAQLEKSRLLSDRFSAERPKGSFSTLEIQRTEQGDSAMYLCASSEVGYTEAFFGQGTRLTVV.

This clone has a handful of counts. The chain combines TRBV29-1 with TRBJ2-1; no clear D. CDR1 and CDR2 (germline): SQVTM, ANQGSEA. The V gene lost 0 bases and the J gene lost 9 bases, with 12 bases spanning the gap. CDR3 size: 13 residues. CDR3 in DNA: TGCAGCGTTGAAGATTCCCAGGCCACTGAGCAGTTCTTC. This gives the protein CSVEDSQATEQFF.

The chain joins TRBV20-1 to TRBJ2-7, with TRBD1 as a possible D gene (6 bases). Trimming took off 5 bases at V and 2 bases at J, with 7 bases between the two ends. Germline CDR1 reads DFQATT; CDR2 reads SNEGSKA (reference sequence). The CDR3 is 11 amino acids. DNA for the CDR3: TGCAGTGCTCGGGACACCTACGAGCAGTACTTC. It encodes CSARDTYEQYF.

CDR3 in DNA: TGCGCCAGCAGCCAAGGGGGAGGGAATGAAAAACTGTTTTTT. Translating gives CASSQGGGNEKLFF. The genes are TRBV4-1 and TRBJ1-4, with unresolved D. V dropped 1 base and J dropped 5 bases, with 8 bases sitting between them. CDR1 and CDR2 from the germline V gene are MGHRA and YSYEKL. The CDR3 loop spans 14 amino acids.

This clone was counted once. The chain joins TRBV7-2 to TRBJ2-3; tentatively, D is TRBD1 (6 bases). V dropped 5 bases and J dropped 2 bases, with 11 bases sitting between them. CDR3 length: 14 amino acids. Germline V gene lookup returns CDR1 SGHTA and CDR2 FQGNSA. The chain's CDR3 is CASSQTGFTDTQYF. CDR3 nucleotides: TGTGCCAGCAGCCAGACAGGTTTCACAGATACGCAGTATTTT.

The chain joins TRBV7-6 to TRBJ2-3; 12 positions agree with TRBD2. Germline CDR1 SGHVS, CDR2 FNYEAQ. This CDR3 region has 17 residues. V lost 1 base to trimming and J lost 6 bases; unmatched junction nucleotides: 8. Here the CDR3 DNA reads TGTGCCAGCAGCTTAGGACTAGCGGGAGTTTCCGGGGATACGCAGTATTTT. This codes for CASSLGLAGVSGDTQYF.

The V call is TRBV20-1, the J call TRBJ2-7; a possible D gene is TRBD1 (5 bases). V lost 6 bases and J 8 bases, leaving 14 bases between the germline ends. The CDR3 totals 11 residues. In germline, CDR1 is DFQATT, CDR2 SNEGSKA (reference sequence). CDR3 sequence: CSAEDSRQQYF. The CDR3 DNA reads TGCAGTGCGGAAGACAGTAGGCAGCAGTACTTC.

This sequence joins TRBV5-6 and TRBJ1-2; a possible D gene is TRBD1 (5 bases). Trimming took 1 base from V and 12 from J, leaving 10 bases between them. Germline CDR1 is SGHDT and CDR2 is YYEEEE. This CDR3 is built from 11 residues. CDR3 sequence: CASSLQGFNTF. In DNA, the CDR3 is TGTGCCAGCAGCTTGCAGGGTTTCAACACCTTC. The full variable domain, with the rest looked up from reference TRBV5-6 and TRBJ1-2, is DAGVTQSPTHLIKTRGQQVTLRCSPKSGHDTVSWYQQALGQGPQFIFQYYEEEERQRGNFPDRFSGHQFPNYSSELNVNALLLGDSALYLCASSLQGFNTFGSGTRLTVV.

V gene TRBV19 combines with J gene TRBJ2-3, with 9 bases lining up with TRBD2. Germline lookup yields CDR1 LNHDA and CDR2 SQIVND (reference sequence). This CDR3 spans 15 amino acids. V dropped 4 bases and J dropped 4; count of bases not matched to a gene: 6. CDR3 protein: CASSSSSGGADTQYF. The CDR3 DNA is TGTGCCAGTAGTAGCAGTAGCGGGGGTGCAGATACGCAGTATTTT. Drawing the rest from reference TRBV19 and TRBJ2-3, the complete variable domain is DGGITQSPKYLFRKEGQNVTLSCEQNLNHDAMYWYRQDPGQGLRLIYYSQIVNDFQKGDIAEGYSVSREKKESFPLTVTSAQKNPTAFYLCASSSSSGGADTQYFGPGTRLTVL.

The sample holds a few counts of this clone. The chain links TRBV28 to TRBJ1-2; D call uncertain. The CDR3 has 12 residues. V was clipped by 5 bases and J by 3 bases, with 7 bases between them. Germline lookup yields CDR1 MDHEN and CDR2 SYDVKM. In nucleotides, the CDR3 is TGTGCCAGCAGTCCGGGCGACTATGGCTACACCTTC. Translation: CASSPGDYGYTF.

This chain uses TRBV6-6 with TRBJ1-1; a possible D gene is TRBD1 (5 bases). Trimming removed 4 bases from V and 1 base from J, with 7 bases in between. The V gene's germline CDR1 is MNHNY and CDR2 SVGAGI (reference sequence). The CDR3 totals 13 residues. The CDR3 region has the DNA TGTGCCAGCAGTTCCCAGGGGAACACTGAAGCTTTCTTT. Its protein is CASSSQGNTEAFF.

Turning to this clone: Other DNA sequences in the sample encode the same CDR3. The rearrangement uses TRBV5-1 and TRBJ2-3; D may be TRBD2 (6 bases). The V gene's germline CDR1 is SGHRS and CDR2 YFSETQ. Trimming stripped 5 bases from V and 2 bases from J, with 9 bases between. CDR3 size: 13 residues. The CDR3 loop is CASSGGSTDTQYF. The CDR3 bases are TGCGCCAGCAGTGGGGGGTCCACAGATACGCAGTATTTT.

This clone has just one count. The chain has TRBV10-3 and TRBJ1-1; 9 bases agree with TRBD1. V lost 0 bases, J lost 8 bases, and 4 bases stayed unmatched. The germline gives CDR1 ENHRY, CDR2 SYGVKD. The CDR3 is made up of 14 amino acids. CDR3 in amino acids: CAISESKDRGEAFF. The CDR3 DNA follows: TGTGCCATCAGTGAGTCGAAGGACAGGGGAGAAGCTTTCTTT.